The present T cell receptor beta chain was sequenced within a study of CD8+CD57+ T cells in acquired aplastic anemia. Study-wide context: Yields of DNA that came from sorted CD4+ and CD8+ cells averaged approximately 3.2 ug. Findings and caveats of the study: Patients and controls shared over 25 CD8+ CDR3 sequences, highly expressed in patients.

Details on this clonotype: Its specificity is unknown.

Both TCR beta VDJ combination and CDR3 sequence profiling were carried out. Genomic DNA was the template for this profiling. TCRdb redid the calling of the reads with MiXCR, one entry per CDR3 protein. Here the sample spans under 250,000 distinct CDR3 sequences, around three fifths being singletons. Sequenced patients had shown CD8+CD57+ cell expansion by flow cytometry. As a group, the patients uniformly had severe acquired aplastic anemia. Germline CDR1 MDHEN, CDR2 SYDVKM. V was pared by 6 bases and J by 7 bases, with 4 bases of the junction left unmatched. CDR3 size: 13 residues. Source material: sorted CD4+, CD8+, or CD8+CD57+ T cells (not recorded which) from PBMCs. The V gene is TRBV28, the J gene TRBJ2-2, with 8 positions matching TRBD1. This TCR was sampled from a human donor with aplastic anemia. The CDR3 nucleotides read TGTGCCAGCAGCACGGACAGGGTCGGGGAGCTGTTTTTT. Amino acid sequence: CASSTDRVGELFF.